The 31 T cell receptor beta chains listed next were all sequenced from one sample in a study of blood T cell repertoires in COVID-19. Produced via immunoSEQ multiplex PCR; TCRdb's table is partial and in-frame only. The table records 20,000 to 30,000 clones, 80% to 85% of them present only once. Sequenced sample: peripheral blood. These receptors were taken from a human donor in a cohort sampled during active COVID-19.

This clone occurred once. This chain joins TRBV5-4 and TRBJ2-3, with 10 bases fitting TRBD2. The CDR3 contains 17 residues. Trimming removed 4 bases from V and 2 bases from J; junction bases left unmatched: 10. Germline assignment: CDR1 SGHNT and CDR2 YYREEE (reference sequence). The CDR3 is CASSPRVLAGITDTQYF. CDR3 sequence (DNA): TGTGCCAGCAGCCCACGCGTACTAGCGGGGATCACAGATACGCAGTATTTT.

V usage is TRBV2 and J usage is TRBJ1-6; D is ambiguous. Germline lookup yields CDR1 SNHLY and CDR2 FYNNEI. Trimming shortened V by 5 bases and J by 3 bases, and 8 bases separated the two germline ends. This CDR3 has 14 amino acids. The DNA of the CDR3 is TGTGCCAGCAGTTACAGTGACTATAATTCACCCCTCCACTTT. It yields the protein CASSYSDYNSPLHF.

The rearrangement joins TRBV5-1 to TRBJ2-1; TRBD2 matches 9 bases. Germline V gene data show CDR1 as SGHRS and CDR2 as YFSETQ. There are 15 residues in the CDR3. The trim removed 2 bases at V and 10 bases at J, leaving 10 bases unmatched. The CDR3 region has the DNA TGCGCCAGCAGCTTAGAAGCGGGGGGCCCTAGGGAGCAGTTCTTC. It is translated as CASSLEAGGPREQFF. The complete variable domain, with remaining parts taken from reference TRBV5-1 and TRBJ2-1, reads KAGVTQTPRYLIKTRGQQVTLSCSPISGHRSVSWYQQTPGQGLQFLFEYFSETQRNKGNFPGRFSGRQFSNSRSEMNVSTLELGDSALYLCASSLEAGGPREQFFGPGTRLTVL.

V gene TRBV15 combines with J gene TRBJ1-1; D remains ambiguous. The V gene lost 0 bases and the J gene lost 6 bases, with 5 bases spanning the gap. CDR3 length: 12 amino acids. Per germline, CDR1 LNHNV and CDR2 YYDKDF (reference sequence). The CDR3 DNA reads TGTGCCACCAGCAGAGATGTCGCTGAAGCTTTCTTT. Its translation: CATSRDVAEAFF.

The chain couples TRBV5-6 to TRBJ1-6, with 9 bases identical to TRBD1. With 4 bases clipped from V and 10 bases from J, the junction kept 9 bases outside the gene matches. This CDR3 is 15 amino acids long. Germline V gives CDR1 SGHDT, CDR2 YYEEEE. CDR3 region: CASSTAGTGISPLHF. The CDR3 DNA reads TGTGCCAGCAGCACCGCCGGGACAGGGATATCACCCCTCCACTTT.

This chain joins TRBV12-3 or TRBV12-4 and TRBJ2-5; D remains ambiguous. CDR3 length: 12 amino acids. V gave up 6 bases and J gave up 5 bases, with 10 bases separating them. The CDR3 protein is CASSQVEETQYF. The DNA for the CDR3 is TGTGCCAGCAGCCAGGTTGAGGAGACCCAGTACTTC.

The chain recombines TRBV6-5 with TRBJ2-2; no clear D. This CDR3 spans 13 amino acids. V gave up 2 bases and J gave up 4 bases, with 5 bases separating them. Germline CDR1 is MNHEY and CDR2 is SVGAGI. The CDR3: CASSYPGTGELFF. As DNA, the CDR3 is TGTGCCAGCAGTTACCCGGGCACCGGGGAGCTGTTTTTT.

This clone was observed a single time. The chain couples TRBV5-6 to TRBJ1-2; unclear D gene. CDR1 and CDR2 (germline): SGHDT, YYEEEE. V shed 3 bases and J shed 5 bases, with 14 bases lying between them. This CDR3 is 14 amino acids long. The CDR3 spells CASSSLLGSYGYTF. In DNA form, the CDR3 reads TGTGCCAGCAGCTCGCTTCTCGGGTCGTATGGCTACACCTTC.

This clone appeared a few times. J is TRBJ2-3 and V is TRBV5-3; 12 bases map to TRBD2. TRBV5-3 is treated as an ORF (open reading frame) with a function not yet certain. V gave up 8 bases and J gave up 4 bases; unmatched junction bases: 8. This CDR3 has 15 amino acids. In nucleotides, the CDR3 is TGTGCCAGGGGCGGACTAGCGGGACGGGCAGATACGCAGTATTTT. Amino acids: CARGGLAGRADTQYF.

The chain joins TRBV7-2 to TRBJ1-3; the D gene is possibly TRBD1 (6 bases). V shed 5 bases and J shed 4 bases, with 12 bases lying between them. The CDR3 runs 14 residues. Germline V gives CDR1 SGHTA, CDR2 FQGNSA. CDR3 DNA sequence: TGTGCCAGCAGCCCGCGGACAGTGGGAAACACCATATATTTT. This encodes CASSPRTVGNTIYF. The whole variable domain, filled in from reference TRBV7-2 and TRBJ1-3, reads GAGVSQSPSNKVTEKGKDVELRCDPISGHTALYWYRQSLGQGLEFLIYFQGNSAPDKSGLPSDRFSAERTGGSVSTLTIQRTQQEDSAVYLCASSPRTVGNTIYFGEGSWLTVV.

This clone has a handful of counts. V is TRBV6-2 or TRBV6-3 and J is TRBJ1-2, with D unclear. Trimming took 5 bases from V and 7 from J, leaving 23 bases between them. The CDR3 totals 16 residues. Germline values: CDR1 MNHEY, CDR2 SVGEGT. The CDR3 loop is CASSISSLPGGSGYTF. The CDR3 bases are TGTGCCAGCAGTATCTCCTCCCTCCCAGGCGGGAGTGGCTACACCTTC.

This sequence joins TRBV27 and TRBJ2-7, with 11 bases identical to TRBD2. Germline V gives CDR1 MNHEY, CDR2 SMNVEV (reference sequence). This CDR3 spans 15 amino acids. The V gene end was trimmed by 6 bases and the J gene end by 2 bases; junction bases not matched to a gene: 6. Written as DNA, the CDR3 is TGTGCCAGCAGCCGCACTAGCGGGAGTCCCTACGAGCAGTACTTC. Its protein product is CASSRTSGSPYEQYF.

In DNA, the CDR3 is TGTGCCAGCAGCCCCCGTCTAGCGGGGAGGATGGAGACCCAGTACTTC. It encodes CASSPRLAGRMETQYF. The chain is built from TRBV27 and TRBJ2-5; 9 nucleotides align to TRBD2. The CDR3 extends over 16 amino acids. The V segment lost 6 bases and the J segment 5 bases; nucleotides outside the gene matches: 13. Germline CDR1 is MNHEY and CDR2 is SMNVEV (reference sequence).

The CDR3 region has the DNA TGTGCCAGCAGCTTAGTCCAGCGCTCCTACGAGCAGTACTTC. Its translation is CASSLVQRSYEQYF. The chain joins TRBV7-9 to TRBJ2-7, with unresolved D. The CDR3 totals 14 residues. The V end was cut by 1 base, the J end by 0 bases, with 7 bases between. CDR1 is SEHNR, CDR2 FQNEAQ, per germline (reference sequence).

The CDR3 coding sequence is TGCAGTACTAGACCGCGCGGAAATGAGCAGTTCTTC. Residues: CSTRPRGNEQFF. The V call is TRBV29-1, the J call TRBJ2-1; D perhaps matches TRBD2 (5 bases). Germline values: CDR1 SQVTM, CDR2 ANQGSEA. This CDR3 spans 12 amino acids.

The CDR3 protein is CASTPGQGGTEAFF. As DNA, the CDR3 is TGCGCCAGCACCCCGGGACAGGGGGGGACTGAAGCTTTCTTT. The chain employs TRBV5-1 and TRBJ1-1, with 11 bases that match TRBD1. From germline, CDR1 is SGHRS and CDR2 YFSETQ. The CDR3 sequence is 14 residues long. The junction had 6 bases not matched to a gene; V was cut back by 6 bases and J by 5 bases.

The CDR3 here is CASSSAGGAGDTQYF. The CDR3, as DNA: TGTGCCAGCAGCTCAGCGGGAGGCGCGGGAGATACGCAGTATTTT. The rearrangement links TRBV7-7 to TRBJ2-3, with 9 bases matching TRBD2. The ends lost 4 bases at V and 5 bases at J; junction bases unmatched: 7. The CDR3 is 15 residues long. Germline CDR1 is SSHAT and CDR2 is FNYEAQ (reference sequence).

The V and J genes are TRBV7-6 and TRBJ2-3; 7 bases agree with TRBD2. Looked up from germline, CDR1 is SGHVS and CDR2 is FNYEAQ. The J segment lost 3 bases and the V segment lost 5 bases, leaving 8 bases of the junction unmatched. This CDR3 spans 15 amino acids. The CDR3 sequence: CASSMEGGVTDTQYF. CDR3 bases: TGTGCCAGCAGCATGGAGGGAGGGGTGACAGATACGCAGTATTTT. The whole variable domain, filled in from reference TRBV7-6 and TRBJ2-3, reads GAGVSQSPRYKVTKRGQDVALRCDPISGHVSLYWYRQALGQGPEFLTYFNYEAQQDKSGLPNDRFSAERPEGSISTLTIQRTEQRDSAMYRCASSMEGGVTDTQYFGPGTRLTVL.

This clone has just one count. The CDR3 DNA reads as TGTGCCAGCAGCCAAGACAGGGCTGGAAACACCATATATTTT. As protein: CASSQDRAGNTIYF. This rearrangement joins TRBV14 to TRBJ1-3; tentative D call: TRBD1 (5 bases). The CDR3 runs 14 residues. Per germline, CDR1 SGHDN and CDR2 FVKESK. With 0 bases removed from V and 2 bases from J, the gap between germline ends came to 5 bases.

V and J are TRBV5-6 and TRBJ1-1; no firm D call. V was clipped by 3 bases and J by 5 bases, with 14 bases between them. CDR1 SGHDT and CDR2 YYEEEE come from the germline V gene. This CDR3 is 14 amino acids long. CDR3 region: CASSSVLYGTEAFF. In DNA form, the CDR3 reads TGTGCCAGCAGCTCAGTGTTGTACGGGACTGAAGCTTTCTTT.

This rearrangement joins TRBV3-1 (or the pseudogene TRBV3-2) to TRBJ2-2; TRBD1 is a possible D gene (5 bases). There are 17 residues in the CDR3. Trimming took off 1 base at V and 4 bases at J, with 16 bases between the two ends. Per the germline V gene, CDR1 is LGHDT and CDR2 is YNNKEL (reference sequence). CDR3 region: CASSQGTAGFRTGELFF. CDR3 in DNA: TGTGCCAGCAGCCAAGGTACGGCAGGGTTTCGCACCGGGGAGCTGTTTTTT.

The V and J genes are TRBV24-1 and TRBJ2-4; a weak D match, TRBD1 (6 bases). The CDR3 consists of 16 residues. Germline V gene lookup returns CDR1 KGHDR and CDR2 SFDVKD. With 3 bases removed from V and 0 bases from J, the gap between germline ends came to 11 bases. In DNA, the CDR3 is TGTGCCACCAGTGATGGAGGACAGCTAGCCAAAAACATTCAGTACTTC. This translates into CATSDGGQLAKNIQYF.

In this sample, this clone is medium-sized. V gene TRBV4-3 combines with J gene TRBJ2-6; D perhaps matches TRBD2 (6 bases). The ends were cut back, 0 bases at V and 4 bases at J, with 10 bases in the middle. The V gene's germline CDR1 is LGHNA and CDR2 YSLEER. The CDR3 has 16 residues. Written as DNA, the CDR3 is TGCGCCAGCAGCCAAGATGGGGGGACCGGGGCCAACGTCCTGACTTTC. It translates to CASSQDGGTGANVLTF.

The chain is built from TRBV28 and TRBJ2-1, with 8 bases aligning to TRBD2. V lost 6 bases, J lost 3 bases, and 7 bases stayed unmatched. CDR1 and CDR2 from the germline V gene are MDHEN and SYDVKM. The CDR3 totals 15 residues. CDR3: CASRVSGSIYNEQFF. CDR3 bases: TGTGCCAGCAGAGTAAGCGGGAGTATCTACAATGAGCAGTTCTTC.

This chain links TRBV6-5 with TRBJ1-6; D is perhaps TRBD1 (5 bases). The CDR3 has 15 residues. V dropped 10 bases and J dropped 4 bases, with 17 bases sitting between them. Germline V CDR1 and CDR2: MNHEY, SVGAGI. The CDR3 loop reads CATPREGTYNSPLHF. CDR3 in DNA: TGTGCCACCCCCCGGGAGGGGACTTATAATTCACCCCTCCACTTT.

This sequence joins TRBV7-2 and TRBJ1-2; D is unresolved. This CDR3 is 16 amino acids long. Germline CDR1 and CDR2: SGHTA and FQGNSA. V shed 0 bases and J shed 3 bases, with 14 bases lying between them. The CDR3 here is CASSLARGREDYGYTF. CDR3 DNA sequence: TGTGCCAGCAGCTTAGCGCGAGGGAGGGAAGACTATGGCTACACCTTC. The whole variable domain, filled in from reference TRBV7-2 and TRBJ1-2, reads GAGVSQSPSNKVTEKGKDVELRCDPISGHTALYWYRQSLGQGLEFLIYFQGNSAPDKSGLPSDRFSAERTGGSVSTLTIQRTQQEDSAVYLCASSLARGREDYGYTFGSGTRLTVV.

The CDR3 reads CASSLGRGQIENQPQHF. The CDR3, as DNA: TGTGCCAGCAGCTTAGGTAGGGGTCAAATTGAGAATCAGCCCCAGCATTTT. The chain recombines TRBV11-2 with TRBJ1-5, with D perhaps matching TRBD1 (5 bases). Trimming removed 1 base at V and 4 bases at J, with 17 bases between. Germline CDR1 reads SGHAT; CDR2 reads FQNNGV. This CDR3 has 17 residues.

The J gene is TRBJ2-1, the V gene TRBV11-3; weak D call: TRBD2 (5 bases). The CDR3 is made up of 16 amino acids. Trimming shortened V by 6 bases and J by 5 bases, and 20 bases separated the two germline ends. Germline CDR1 reads SGHNT; CDR2 reads YENEEA. The chain's CDR3 is CASSPLWEMEHNEQFF. The CDR3 region has the DNA TGTGCCAGCAGTCCGCTTTGGGAGATGGAGCACAATGAGCAGTTCTTC.

The chain has TRBV6-6 and TRBJ2-7; 10 positions match TRBD1. The ends lost 0 bases at V and 4 bases at J; junction bases unmatched: 0. The germline V gene encodes CDR1 MNHNY and CDR2 SVGAGI (reference sequence). The CDR3 loop spans 14 amino acids. CDR3: CASSYSGQGYEQYF. The CDR3 DNA sequence: TGTGCCAGCAGTTACTCGGGACAGGGGTACGAGCAGTACTTC.

This clone was counted between two and nine times. The CDR3 sequence is CASRNRGGNTEAFF. The CDR3 DNA reads TGTGCCAGCAGAAACAGGGGTGGAAACACTGAAGCTTTCTTT. V and J are TRBV2 and TRBJ1-1; the match to TRBD1 covers 7 bases. The length of the CDR3 is 14 residues. Germline trimming cut 6 bases from V and 2 bases from J; bases unmatched to any gene: 6. Germline V lookup: CDR1 SNHLY, CDR2 FYNNEI.

The chain combines TRBV24-1 with TRBJ2-5; 9 bases match TRBD1. V trimming: 7 bases; J trimming: 2 bases; junction bases outside the gene matches: 4. In germline, CDR1 is KGHDR, CDR2 SFDVKD. The CDR3 runs to 14 residues. The DNA of the CDR3 is TGTGCCACCAGCCTCGGACAGGGGCAAGAGACCCAGTACTTC. Protein: CATSLGQGQETQYF.